The entry that follows covers one TCR beta chain sequence. This record belongs to a study of technical replicates of blood from several donors. The CDR3 length is 14 residues. Per germline, CDR1 KGHSH and CDR2 LQKENI. Trimming at V came to 3 bases and at J to 5 bases, leaving 4 bases not matched to a gene. TCRdb keeps only in-frame clones here, not all; method: immunoSEQ multiplex PCR. The top ten clones hold around a tenth of a sample with around 15,000 clones, 82% of them seen once. This clonotype originated in a human donor in good health. Some clones in this sample may be carry-over from other donors' samples. The genes are TRBV18 and TRBJ1-1; 9 positions agree with TRBD1. Sequencing input: PBMCs. The CDR3, as DNA: TGTGCCAGCTCACCCGGGACAGGGAAAACTGAAGCTTTCTTT. This encodes CASSPGTGKTEAFF. Variable domain in full (rest from reference TRBV18 and TRBJ1-1): NAGVMQNPRHLVRRRGQEARLRCSPMKGHSHVYWYRQLPEEGLKFMVYLQKENIIDESGMPKERFSAEFPKEGPSILRIQQVVRGDSAAYFCASSPGTGKTEAFFGQGTRLTVV.